Listed here are 22 T cell receptor beta chains from one sample, sequenced in a study of response to subunit inactivated influenza vaccine. TCRdb itself ran the RT-PCR reads through MiXCR, one entry per CDR3 protein. The data contain hundreds of thousands of distinct CDR3 sequences, about 15% of them singletons. Sequences were derived from PBMCs from blood, sampled 14 days before vaccination. All receptors come from a man aged 50 to 60 who received an inactivated influenza vaccine.

This clonotype turned up a few times. The chain uses TRBV4-3 and TRBJ2-7; either TRBD1 or TRBD2 may supply D (5 bases each). CDR3 length: 15 residues. In germline, CDR1 is LGHNA, CDR2 YSLEER. V gave up 0 bases and J gave up 2 bases, with 11 bases separating them. CDR3 bases: TGCGCCAGCAGCCAAGATTGGGTGGGGGCCTACGAGCAGTACTTC. Residues: CASSQDWVGAYEQYF.

This clonotype has more than one count but fewer than ten. The V gene is TRBV6-2 or TRBV6-3, the J gene TRBJ1-2; D remains ambiguous. The CDR3 loop spans 14 amino acids. V was cut by 6 bases and J by 4 bases, with 15 bases left in between. Germline V gene sequence: CDR1 MNHEY, CDR2 SVGEGT. CDR3 loop: CASSVTSFTYGYTF. The CDR3 region has the DNA TGTGCCAGCAGCGTAACTTCCTTCACCTATGGCTACACCTTC.

This clonotype was detected once. The chain carries TRBV18 and TRBJ2-7; D not certain. V was shortened by 0 bases and J by 6 bases, with 9 bases between the two germline ends. The CDR3 consists of 13 residues. Germline V CDR1 and CDR2: KGHSH, LQKENI. CDR3 in amino acids: CASSPPGPLEQYF. The CDR3 DNA sequence: TGTGCCAGCTCACCACCCGGACCTCTCGAGCAGTACTTC. Full variable domain (rest looked up from reference TRBV18 and TRBJ2-7): NAGVMQNPRHLVRRRGQEARLRCSPMKGHSHVYWYRQLPEEGLKFMVYLQKENIIDESGMPKERFSAEFPKEGPSILRIQQVVRGDSAAYFCASSPPGPLEQYFGPGTRLTVT.

This clonotype was detected a few times. The V gene is TRBV18, the J gene TRBJ2-2, with a tentative D call TRBD2 (5 bases). The V gene's germline CDR1 is KGHSH and CDR2 LQKENI. The CDR3 loop spans 17 amino acids. The ends were cut back, 1 base at V and 4 bases at J, with 16 bases in the middle. The CDR3 loop is CASSPRPGEGGTGELFF. The CDR3 coding sequence is TGTGCCAGCTCACCACGACCCGGGGAAGGTGGCACCGGGGAGCTGTTTTTT.

The chain links TRBV7-3 to TRBJ2-2; 8 nucleotides align to TRBD1. The CDR3 runs to 15 residues. Germline CDR1 reads SGHTA; CDR2 reads FQGTGA. The V gene end was trimmed by 5 bases and the J gene end by 7 bases; junction bases not matched to a gene: 9. The CDR3 sequence is CASSRDRPPDGELFF. For the CDR3, the DNA is TGTGCCAGCAGCAGGGACAGGCCCCCGGACGGGGAGCTGTTTTTT. Together with reference TRBV7-3 and TRBJ2-2, the CDR3 gives the full variable domain: GAGVSQTPSNKVTEKGKYVELRCDPISGHTALYWYRQSLGQGPEFLIYFQGTGAADDSGLPNDRFFAVRPEGSVSTLKIQRTERGDSAVYLCASSRDRPPDGELFFGEGSRLTVL.

This clonotype appeared a few times. The CDR3 nucleotides are TGCGCCAGCAGCTTGGATTCGGGGGGCACTGAAGCTTTCTTT. Protein: CASSLDSGGTEAFF. The V call is TRBV5-1, the J call TRBJ1-1; possibly TRBD1 for D (5 bases). The CDR3 covers 14 residues. From germline, CDR1 is SGHRS and CDR2 YFSETQ. V lost 0 bases and J lost 4, with 10 bases in between.

The chain carries TRBV19 and TRBJ1-2, with 10 bases identical to TRBD1. Germline CDR1 and CDR2: LNHDA and SQIVND (reference sequence). The CDR3 runs to 15 residues. V lost 4 bases and J lost 5; bases outside the gene matches: 7. CDR3 bases: TGTGCCAGTAGTACCTCCGGGACAGGGGAATATGGCTACACCTTC. It translates to CASSTSGTGEYGYTF.

Details on this clonotype: A read error may be the cause here, since a much bigger clone is one base away. The chain combines TRBV5-1 with TRBJ2-7, with D possibly TRBD1 on 5 matching bases. The CDR3 loop spans 12 amino acids. The V end was cut by 7 bases, the J end by 2 bases, with 10 bases between. The germline gives CDR1 SGHRS, CDR2 YFSETQ. CDR3 protein: CASGAEPYEQYF. The CDR3 DNA reads TGCGCCAGCGGGGCAGAACCCTACGAGCAGTACTTC. The whole variable domain, remainder taken from reference TRBV5-1 and TRBJ2-7, is KAGVTQTPRYLIKTRGQQVTLSCSPISGHRSVSWYQQTPGQGLQFLFEYFSETQRNKGNFPGRFSGRQFSNSRSEMNVSTLELGDSALYLCASGAEPYEQYFGPGTRLTVT.

The chain recombines TRBV6-5 with TRBJ2-3; TRBD1 or TRBD2 may be the D gene (5 bases each). The V and J ends lost 0 bases and 3 bases respectively, with 10 bases between them. Germline V gives CDR1 MNHEY, CDR2 SVGAGI. The CDR3 length is 15 residues. CDR3 bases: TGTGCCAGCAGTTACTCCAGGGAGAGAACAGATACGCAGTATTTT. Translation: CASSYSRERTDTQYF.

This clonotype was picked up many times. This sequence joins TRBV28 and TRBJ2-1; perhaps TRBD2 as D (6 bases). Germline CDR1 MDHEN, CDR2 SYDVKM. This CDR3 region has 16 residues. Trimming cost V 1 base and J 0 bases, with 10 bases left between them. CDR3: CASSLFGLSSYNEQFF. The CDR3 nucleotides are TGTGCCAGCAGTTTATTCGGACTAAGCTCCTACAATGAGCAGTTCTTC.

This clonotype came up many times. This chain uses TRBV12-3 or TRBV12-4 with TRBJ2-7; TRBD1 matches 7 bases. V was clipped by 4 bases and J by 3 bases; unmatched bases: 6. The CDR3 totals 14 residues. The CDR3 region is CASSSSRQGYEQYF. The CDR3, as DNA: TGTGCCAGCAGTTCCTCGAGACAGGGCTACGAGCAGTACTTC.

The chain uses TRBV5-1 and TRBJ1-4, with D possibly being TRBD1 (5 bases). The V gene lost 3 bases and the J gene lost 8 bases, with 11 bases spanning the gap. Germline CDR1 and CDR2: SGHRS and YFSETQ. The length of the CDR3 is 13 residues. CDR3: CASSWGRTEKLFF. The CDR3 DNA is TGCGCCAGCAGCTGGGGGAGAACGGAAAAACTGTTTTTT. The full variable domain, with the rest looked up from reference TRBV5-1 and TRBJ1-4, is KAGVTQTPRYLIKTRGQQVTLSCSPISGHRSVSWYQQTPGQGLQFLFEYFSETQRNKGNFPGRFSGRQFSNSRSEMNVSTLELGDSALYLCASSWGRTEKLFFGSGTQLSVL.

The rearrangement joins TRBV5-1 to TRBJ2-7, with 9 bases matching TRBD1. CDR1 and CDR2 (germline): SGHRS, YFSETQ. V gave up 0 bases and J gave up 3 bases; unmatched junction bases: 4. The CDR3 covers 15 residues. CDR3 coding DNA: TGCGCCAGCAGCTTGGACCCGACAGGGGGCTACGAGCAGTACTTC. It specifies CASSLDPTGGYEQYF.

This chain uses TRBV20-1 with TRBJ2-5, with D tentatively TRBD1 or TRBD2 (5 bases each). Germline V gives CDR1 DFQATT, CDR2 SNEGSKA (reference sequence). The CDR3 totals 12 residues. Trimming removed 3 bases at V and 2 bases at J, with 7 bases between. CDR3 bases: TGCAGTGCTAGCAGGGAGCAAGAGACCCAGTACTTC. It specifies CSASREQETQYF.

This clonotype came up a few times. J is TRBJ1-5 and V is TRBV2, with a tentative D call TRBD1 (6 bases). V lost 3 bases and J 8 bases, leaving 11 bases between the germline ends. CDR1 and CDR2 from the germline V gene are SNHLY and FYNNEI. This CDR3 comprises 13 residues. As DNA, the CDR3 is TGTGCCAGCAGTGAGGGGGCCCCCGAGCCCCAGCATTTT. This translates into CASSEGAPEPQHF.

This clonotype appeared a few times. The chain carries TRBV28 and TRBJ2-7, with D possibly TRBD2 on 5 matching bases. The CDR3 has 16 residues. Trimming cost V 5 bases and J 4 bases, with 21 bases left between them. From germline, CDR1 is MDHEN and CDR2 SYDVKM. The CDR3 DNA reads TGTGCCAGCAGTAAACAACTAGGCTTTCCTACTTACGAGCAGTACTTC. It is translated as CASSKQLGFPTYEQYF.

This clonotype was observed a few times. This chain joins TRBV21-1 and TRBJ2-7; the listed D gene, TRBD1, was not tested against the DNA. TRBV21-1 is recorded as a pseudogene. The CDR3 length is 18 residues. The CDR3 DNA reads as TGTGCCAGCAGCAACGAGATCCGGGCGGGGGACTCCCTATACGAGCAGTACTTC. This codes for CASSNEIRAGDSLYEQYF.

This clonotype came up a few times. This sequence joins TRBV7-2 and TRBJ2-7; no clear D gene. The CDR3 is 12 residues long. CDR1 is SGHTA, CDR2 FQGNSA, per germline. The V and J ends lost 1 base and 7 bases respectively, with 8 bases between them. The CDR3 coding sequence is TGTGCCAGCAGCTTAGTGTTGGCGGAGCAGTACTTC. It encodes CASSLVLAEQYF.

This clonotype was observed a few times. This chain joins TRBV2 and TRBJ2-6, with no clear D. The CDR3 runs 15 residues. Trimming shortened V by 7 bases and J by 0 bases, and 10 bases separated the two germline ends. The germline V gene has CDR1 SNHLY and CDR2 FYNNEI. The CDR3 sequence is CASIAGASGANVLTF. CDR3 coding DNA: TGTGCCAGCATCGCAGGTGCCTCTGGGGCCAACGTCCTGACTTTC.

The chain combines TRBV11-2 with TRBJ2-1; the D is unclear. Germline lookup yields CDR1 SGHAT and CDR2 FQNNGV. Trimming left V 8 bases short and J 6 bases short, with 14 bases between. The CDR3 has 13 residues. The CDR3 nucleotides read TGTGCCAGCTCCCCTCCTGTACTCAATGAGCAGTTCTTC. The encoded protein is CASSPPVLNEQFF.

CDR3 nucleotides: TGTGCCAGCAGTGAGATGGCAGGGACGGAGACCCAGTACTTC. Its translation: CASSEMAGTETQYF. The V gene is TRBV6-1, the J gene TRBJ2-5; tentatively, D is TRBD1 or TRBD2 (5 bases each). With 3 bases removed from V and 5 bases from J, the gap between germline ends came to 13 bases. The CDR3 has 14 amino acids. In germline, CDR1 is MNHNS, CDR2 SASEGT.

J is TRBJ1-3 and V is TRBV7-2; TRBD1 matches 8 bases. This CDR3 has 15 amino acids. Germline CDR1 is SGHTA and CDR2 is FQGNSA. J lost 3 bases, V lost 5 bases, and 6 bases had no gene match. The CDR3 DNA follows: TGTGCCAGCAGCGAAAGGACAGGGCGTGGAAACACCATATATTTT. Translated: CASSERTGRGNTIYF.